The entry below describes one T cell receptor (beta chain). The sample originates from a study of blood T cell repertoires in COVID-19. Whole-study context: Samples representing acute and convalescent COVID-19 were sourced from the United States, Italy and Spain. PBMCs, B-cell-depleted T cells, or T cells were the source of the cDNA or gDNA that made up the material.

TCRdb's copy holds only in-frame clones and misses some; the assay was immunoSEQ multiplex PCR. The data contain approximately 99,000 clones, around 81% of them seen just once; the ten biggest clones take up about 3.8%. The CDR3 has 15 residues. CDR1 and CDR2 (germline): KGHSH, LQKENI. Trimming cost V 3 bases and J 0 bases, with 11 bases left between them. The clonotype originates from an older woman with acute or convalescent COVID-19. The chain joins TRBV18 to TRBJ1-2; D is ambiguous. The sample consisted of peripheral blood. The CDR3 protein is CASSPSAPPNYGYTF. The CDR3 DNA sequence: TGTGCCAGCTCACCGAGCGCACCACCTAACTATGGCTACACCTTC. Combining the CDR3 with reference TRBV18 and TRBJ1-2 gives the whole variable domain NAGVMQNPRHLVRRRGQEARLRCSPMKGHSHVYWYRQLPEEGLKFMVYLQKENIIDESGMPKERFSAEFPKEGPSILRIQQVVRGDSAAYFCASSPSAPPNYGYTFGSGTRLTVV.